The rows below give T cell receptor beta chains drawn from one sample of a study of blood T cell repertoires in COVID-19. Assay used: immunoSEQ multiplex PCR; TCRdb lists only in-frame clones, some missing. The table shows 75,000 to 90,000 clones, with about 82% occurring only once. Sample: peripheral blood. These receptors were taken from an elderly man with active or convalescent COVID-19. CDR3s include the opening cysteine and the closing phenylalanine or tryptophan. The D gene is left open where the match is weak. Clone size appears in some rows only: once, few, many, or a class for an expanded clone.

v_gene,j_gene,abundance,d_gene,CDR3nt,CDR3aa
TRBV5-1,TRBJ1-5,-,-,TGCGCCAGCAGCGCCGGCGGGGCGAACAATCAGCCCCAGCATTTT,CASSAGGANNQPQHF
TRBV7-9,TRBJ1-5,once,TRBD1,TGTGCCAGCAGCTTGTTTACAGGGGGTAGCAATCAGCCCCAGCATTTT,CASSLFTGGSNQPQHF
TRBV6-5,TRBJ1-5,-,TRBD1,TGTGCCAGCAGGGTTACAGGGGGGAGTGAGCCCCAGCATTTT,CASRVTGGSEPQHF
TRBV5-4,TRBJ2-3,once,-,TGTGCCAGCACCTGGGGTTCGGGGGATACAGATACGCAGTATTTT,CASTWGSGDTDTQYF
TRBV5-1,TRBJ2-3,-,TRBD2,TGCGCCAGCAGCTTGGAAGGGTCGCTAGCGGGGGTGCAAGATACGCAGTATTTT,CASSLEGSLAGVQDTQYF
TRBV18,TRBJ2-2,-,-,TGTGCCAGCTCACTCCAGGGTGGGCCATACACCGGGGAGCTGTTTTTT,CASSLQGGPYTGELFF
TRBV24-1,TRBJ2-1,once,TRBD1,TGTGCCACCAGTGACAACAGGGGGCGCGTAGATGAGCAGTTCTTC,CATSDNRGRVDEQFF
TRBV2,TRBJ2-1,-,TRBD2,TGTGCCAGTGTACCGGGACTAGCGAACTCCTACAATGAGCAGTTCTTC,CASVPGLANSYNEQFF
TRBV11-2,TRBJ2-3,-,TRBD2,TGTGCCAGCAGCGCGAGACTAGCTAAAGCCACAGATACGCAGTATTTT,CASSARLAKATDTQYF
TRBV25-1,TRBJ2-1,once,TRBD2,TGTGCCAGCAGTCTCAGCGGGAACTGGGATGAGCAGTTCTTC,CASSLSGNWDEQFF
TRBV4-2,TRBJ2-3,-,TRBD2,TGTGCCAGCAGCCTCCGGGACAGAGGATCTAGCGGGGGGAGTCCTAGCACAGATACGCAGTATTTT,CASSLRDRGSSGGSPSTDTQYF
TRBV5-1,TRBJ1-4,-,-,TGCGCCAGCAGCAAGGAGGAAAATGAAAAACTGTTTTTT,CASSKEENEKLFF
TRBV19,TRBJ1-5,-,TRBD1,TGTGCCAGTAGAGGATTCCATTGGCGGGACAGGAGCAATCAGCCCCAGCATTTT,CASRGFHWRDRSNQPQHF
TRBV4-1,TRBJ2-2,-,-,TGCGCCAGCAGCCGTAACTTGAACACCGGGGAGCTGTTTTTT,CASSRNLNTGELFF
TRBV6-5,TRBJ2-5,-,TRBD2,TGTGCCAGCAGCCGCAGCGGGGGGGCCCAAGAGACCCAGTACTTC,CASSRSGGAQETQYF
TRBV28,TRBJ2-3,-,-,TGTGCCAGCAGTTTACTACAGGGGGTTCAAAGCGGGATCCTCACAGATACGCAGTATTTT,CASSLLQGVQSGILTDTQYF
TRBV19,TRBJ1-5,-,-,TGTGCCAGTAGTATCAACAGGGATAGGGCCCAGCATTTT,CASSINRDRAQHF
TRBV19,TRBJ1-5,-,TRBD1,TGTGCCAGTAGTATAGATCCTACAGGGGGCAATCAGCCCCAGCATTTT,CASSIDPTGGNQPQHF
TRBV3-1/TRBV3-2,TRBJ2-3,-,-,TGTGCCAGCAGCCAAAGAGGTGGGGATACGCAGTATTTT,CASSQRGGDTQYF
TRBV24-1,TRBJ1-1,-,TRBD1,TGTGCCACCAGTGATCCCCTCAGGGGGGCTTTCTTT,CATSDPLRGAFF
TRBV6-5,TRBJ1-6,-,-,TGTGCCAGCACCTCCCAGGGGCAAGTGGGATCACCCCTCCACTTT,CASTSQGQVGSPLHF
TRBV9,TRBJ2-5,-,-,TGTGCCAGCAGCGTAGCTTCCCGAGAGACCCAGTACTTC,CASSVASRETQYF
TRBV5-4,TRBJ2-6,-,TRBD1,TGTGCCAGCAGCCAGTTCGGGACAGTGAACTCTGGGGCCAACGTCCTGACTTTC,CASSQFGTVNSGANVLTF
TRBV7-2,TRBJ2-5,-,TRBD2,TGTGCCAGCAGCTTAGGTCTCGCGGGGGGGCGGGAGACCCAGTACTTC,CASSLGLAGGRETQYF
TRBV29-1,TRBJ1-5,few,-,TGCAGCGTTGTGGAACGGGTGAATCAGCCCCAGCATTTT,CSVVERVNQPQHF
TRBV5-4,TRBJ2-2,-,TRBD2,TGTGCCAGCAGCTTGGCACTAGCGGGGTTAGCGAACACCGGGGAGCTGTTTTTT,CASSLALAGLANTGELFF
TRBV2,TRBJ1-6,-,TRBD1,TGTGCCAGCAAGGGGGGCAGGGGGACTTCACCCCTCCACTTT,CASKGGRGTSPLHF
TRBV7-3,TRBJ2-2,-,TRBD2,TGTGCCAGCAGCCCAAACGGCGGGAGAGTCACCGGGGAGCTGTTTTTT,CASSPNGGRVTGELFF
TRBV4-2,TRBJ2-1,-,TRBD1,TGTGCCAGCAGCCAACGACAGGGGGCCCACAATGAGCAGTTCTTC,CASSQRQGAHNEQFF
TRBV5-1,TRBJ1-5,-,-,TGCGCCAGCAGCTTGGATCCGGGGTCCCCCTATCAGCCCCAGCATTTT,CASSLDPGSPYQPQHF
TRBV11-2,TRBJ1-6,-,-,TGTGCCAGCAACCCGGAGTTCAATTCACCCCTCCACTTT,CASNPEFNSPLHF
TRBV29-1,TRBJ1-1,-,-,TGCAGCGTTGACACGTCGCGCACTGAAGCTTTCTTT,CSVDTSRTEAFF
TRBV6-1,TRBJ1-1,-,-,TGTGCCAGCAGTGAATCTCCGACAAGGTGGGTTTACACTGAAGCTTTCTTT,CASSESPTRWVYTEAFF
TRBV11-2,TRBJ2-2,-,-,TGTGCCAGCAGCCGGAACACAGGGAACACCGGGGAGCTGTTTTTT,CASSRNTGNTGELFF
TRBV7-9,TRBJ1-2,-,TRBD1,TGTGCCAGCAGCTTAACAGGGGAAACTGGCTACACCTTC,CASSLTGETGYTF
TRBV28,TRBJ2-5,-,TRBD2,TGTGCCAGCAGTTTATGGGGACTAGCGGGGGGACGACAAGAGACCCAGTACTTC,CASSLWGLAGGRQETQYF
TRBV12-3/TRBV12-4,TRBJ1-5,-,-,TGTGCCATCATGGCAGGGCGGCAGCCCCAGCATTTT,CAIMAGRQPQHF
TRBV9,TRBJ2-1,once,TRBD2,TGTGCCAGCAGCGTAGAGACTAGCGGGATAGGTAGGGGCAATGAGCAGTTCTTC,CASSVETSGIGRGNEQFF
TRBV28,TRBJ2-2,-,-,TGTGCCTCTGCGGGAGAAGGGGGTTTCTATGCCGGGGAGCTGTTTTTT,CASAGEGGFYAGELFF
TRBV19,TRBJ2-2,-,-,TGTGCCAGTACCAACAATAGAGGGCCCGGGGAGCTGTTTTTT,CASTNNRGPGELFF
TRBV15,TRBJ1-1,-,-,TGTGCCACCAGCAGGGGCAGTGTGAACACTGAAGCTTTCTTT,CATSRGSVNTEAFF
TRBV28,TRBJ2-5,once,TRBD2,TGTGCCAGCAGTTCAGGACTAGCGGGCGGATCACGCCAAGAGACCCAGTACTTC,CASSSGLAGGSRQETQYF
TRBV6-5,TRBJ2-5,-,-,TGTGCCAGCCGCCCCCCGGACCAAGAGACCCAGTACTTC,CASRPPDQETQYF
TRBV11-2,TRBJ2-3,-,TRBD2,TGTGCCAGCAGCAAAGCTGGGACTAGCGCACCTAGCACAGATACGCAGTATTTT,CASSKAGTSAPSTDTQYF
TRBV3-1/TRBV3-2,TRBJ1-5,-,-,TGTGCCAGCAGCCAAGGCACCATAGTCACTCAGCCCCAGCATTTT,CASSQGTIVTQPQHF
TRBV7-9,TRBJ1-5,-,-,TGTGCCAGCAGCGCGGACATCAATCAGCCCCAGCATTTT,CASSADINQPQHF
TRBV28,TRBJ2-3,-,-,TGTGCCAGCAGGCGGAAGGCTGGAGATACGCAGTATTTT,CASRRKAGDTQYF
TRBV29-1,TRBJ2-1,-,-,TGCAGCGTGAGATTGAAGGGGGACAATGAGCAGTTCTTC,CSVRLKGDNEQFF
TRBV2,TRBJ2-1,few,-,TGTGCCAGCGGGGGGATTTACTATTCCAATGAGCAGTTCTTC,CASGGIYYSNEQFF